This T cell receptor (beta chain) was found in a study of blood T cells in healthy people across ages. A sample-barcoded 5' primer and a J-beta primer mix were used in a second PCR of about 6 to 12 cycles. MiXCR, applied by TCRdb to the 5' RACE reads, yields one record per CDR3 protein. The sample has about 1,500,000 distinct CDR3 sequences; about 30% are singletons. Samples each yielded at least 5.5 micrograms of total RNA. Germline V gene sequence: CDR1 SGHTA, CDR2 FQGTGA. This CDR3 is 18 amino acids long. V was pared by 2 bases and J by 3 bases, with 11 bases of the junction left unmatched. Notes on the study in general: The study found TCR beta diversity correlated strongly with naive T cell percentage.

This clonotype has more than one count but fewer than ten. Its specificity is unknown. Source material: blood. This receptor was identified in a woman aged 25 to 39 in good health. V and J are TRBV7-3 and TRBJ2-3; 10 nucleotides line up with TRBD2. Here the CDR3 reads CASSLVRDSGGLTDTQYF. In DNA, the CDR3 is TGTGCCAGCAGCTTAGTCCGAGATAGCGGGGGGTTAACAGATACGCAGTATTTT.